This T cell receptor (beta chain) comes out of a study of cytotoxic CD8 clonotypes in ibrutinib-treated CLL. Study at large: By median roughly 5.5 years, around twelve had progressed and around 15 stayed remitted; responses had been 2 complete and about 25 partial. Study findings and constraints: While tracking circulating CD8+ T-cell counts, baseline clonality exceeded that of age-matched healthy donors.

Data came from immunoSEQ multiplex PCR; TCRdb stores just in-frame clones and leaves some out. The table lists approximately 130,000 clones, 84% of them singletons. CDR3 length equals 15 residues. J gave up 9 bases and V 0 bases, and 7 bases lay outside the gene matches. Per germline, CDR1 SGDLS and CDR2 YYNGEE. Comments on this clone: Its antigen is undetermined.

The starting material was PBMCs, obtained after 24 months of ibrutinib treatment. The chain links TRBV9 to TRBJ2-1; 9 bases agree with TRBD2. The source of this sequence is a human donor with chronic lymphocytic leukemia. CDR3 sequence (DNA): TGTGCCAGCAGCGTAGGGGCTAGCGGGGTGGGTGAGCAGTTCTTC. This gives the protein CASSVGASGVGEQFF.